The 8 T cell receptor beta chains below all came from one sample that was sequenced in a study of cytomegalovirus exposure and HLA in healthy donors. In the PCR, 60 Vbeta and 13 Jbeta primers were used. Using immunoSEQ multiplex PCR, the repertoire was profiled, and TCRdb retains in-frame clones only, with some absent. The table records just over 150,000 clones, 65% to 85% of them present only once. Sequencing was performed on PBMCs. The receptors were sampled from a middle-aged man in good health and CMV-seropositive.

The rearrangement joins TRBV7-2 to TRBJ1-1; perhaps TRBD1 as D (5 bases). Germline V gene data show CDR1 as SGHTA and CDR2 as FQGNSA. The CDR3 contains 15 residues. Trimming took 2 bases from V and 4 from J, leaving 14 bases between them. CDR3 nucleotides: TGTGCCAGCAGCTTATCTTCCAGGGTGGGCACTGAAGCTTTCTTT. It translates to CASSLSSRVGTEAFF.

The chain couples TRBV7-9 to TRBJ1-2; tentatively, D is TRBD1 (6 bases). V lost 2 bases to trimming and J lost 5 bases, with 12 bases between them. The CDR3 totals 14 residues. CDR1 SEHNR and CDR2 FQNEAQ come from the germline V gene (reference sequence). CDR3 nucleotides: TGTGCCAGCAGCTTATCCAGGGGATCTTATGGCTACACCTTC. This encodes CASSLSRGSYGYTF.

J is TRBJ2-5 and V is TRBV7-6; unclear D gene. Trimming removed 2 bases at V and 2 bases at J, with 9 bases between. This CDR3 is 14 amino acids long. CDR1 SGHVS and CDR2 FNYEAQ come from the germline V gene. The CDR3 DNA reads TGTGCCAGCAGCTTACCCCCCTCTCAAGAGACCCAGTACTTC. Amino acid sequence: CASSLPPSQETQYF. Using reference TRBV7-6 and TRBJ2-5 for the parts outside the CDR3, the full variable domain is GAGVSQSPRYKVTKRGQDVALRCDPISGHVSLYWYRQALGQGPEFLTYFNYEAQQDKSGLPNDRFSAERPEGSISTLTIQRTEQRDSAMYRCASSLPPSQETQYFGPGTRLLVL.

The chain carries TRBV12-5 and TRBJ2-2, with TRBD2 identical over 10 bases. Germline CDR1 LGHNT, CDR2 FRNRAP. J lost 0 bases, V lost 0 bases, and 7 bases had no gene match. This CDR3 is 19 amino acids long. CDR3 loop: CASGLVRLSGGANTGELFF. For the CDR3, the DNA is TGTGCTAGTGGTTTGGTACGTCTCAGCGGGGGGGCGAACACCGGGGAGCTGTTTTTT.

The chain is built from TRBV7-8 and TRBJ1-3; TRBD1 matches at 9 bases. From germline, CDR1 is SGHVS and CDR2 FQNEAQ. This CDR3 has 15 amino acids. After removal of 5 bases from V and 4 bases from J, the junction contained 6 bases not matched to a gene. CDR3 amino acids: CASSPDRGKGNTIYF. In DNA, the CDR3 is TGTGCCAGCAGCCCCGACAGGGGGAAAGGAAACACCATATATTTT.

This clone was observed a handful of times. The V call is TRBV19, the J call TRBJ2-4; D gene ambiguous. V lost 4 bases and J 1 base, leaving 14 bases between the germline ends. Germline V gene data show CDR1 as LNHDA and CDR2 as SQIVND (reference sequence). This CDR3 has 16 residues. CDR3 residues: CASSTQLRLAKNIQYF. The CDR3, as DNA: TGTGCCAGTAGTACCCAGCTTAGACTTGCCAAAAACATTCAGTACTTC.

The J gene is TRBJ2-5, the V gene TRBV27; D remains ambiguous. The CDR3 is 15 amino acids. The V and J ends lost 2 bases and 5 bases respectively, with 15 bases between them. The V gene's germline CDR1 is MNHEY and CDR2 SMNVEV (reference sequence). Written as DNA, the CDR3 is TGTGCCAGCAGTTTAAGGCCGGGTTATGGCGAGACCCAGTACTTC. Protein: CASSLRPGYGETQYF.

The chain employs TRBV7-2 and TRBJ2-6; D is perhaps TRBD1 (6 bases). CDR1 is SGHTA and CDR2 is FQGNSA in the germline V gene. With 4 bases removed from V and 0 bases from J, the gap between germline ends came to 13 bases. The CDR3 spans 17 residues. CDR3 protein: CASSSPTGLSGANVLTF. The DNA for the CDR3 is TGTGCCAGCAGCTCACCGACAGGCCTCTCTGGGGCCAACGTCCTGACTTTC. Variable domain in full (rest from reference TRBV7-2 and TRBJ2-6): GAGVSQSPSNKVTEKGKDVELRCDPISGHTALYWYRQSLGQGLEFLIYFQGNSAPDKSGLPSDRFSAERTGGSVSTLTIQRTQQEDSAVYLCASSSPTGLSGANVLTFGAGSRLTVL.